What follows describes a single T cell receptor beta chain. Its specificity is not known. Some clones are missing from TCRdb's copy, which holds only in-frame ones; the method was immunoSEQ multiplex PCR. The sample consists of approximately 320,000 clones, around 72% of them appearing once. A split of CD4+ cells into CD45RA+ naive and CD45RA-negative memory subsets was performed. Trimming took 4 bases from V and 3 from J, leaving 10 bases between them. This CDR3 has 13 amino acids. CDR1 is SGHDT, CDR2 YYEEEE, per germline. The sample is drawn from a study of shared clonotypes between healthy human individuals. Study conclusions and caveats: Across subsets, estimated richness was generally greater for naive than for memory populations. With few donors, the genetic and exposure-history diversity represented was limited.

The receptor was isolated from a man aged 25-40 years in good health. Sample: memory CD4+ T cells sorted from blood. Subset in this sample: CD45RA-negative fraction. The V and J genes are TRBV5-6 and TRBJ1-1; weak D call: TRBD1 (6 bases). The CDR3 is CASSPQGYTEAFF. The CDR3 DNA reads TGTGCCAGCAGCCCGCAGGGGTACACTGAAGCTTTCTTT.